These 18 T cell receptor beta chains were sequenced from one sample in a study of T cell responses to AZD1222 COVID-19 vaccine. Sequencing was performed with immunoSEQ multiplex PCR; in TCRdb, only in-frame clones are kept and a portion is missing. This table holds 120,000 to 150,000 clones, under 95% found once. The sample in question was peripheral blood, obtained 28 days after the second dose of the MenACWY control vaccine. The source of these receptors is an adult who received the MenACWY meningococcal vaccine as a control.

The V gene is TRBV7-2, the J gene TRBJ2-1, with 10 bases fitting TRBD2. This CDR3 is 15 amino acids long. Unmatched junction bases numbered 4, after V lost 4 bases and J lost 4 bases. Germline-derived CDR1 and CDR2 are SGHTA and FQGNSA. CDR3 nucleotide sequence: TGTGCCAGCAGCTCCGGGACTAGCGAATACAATGAGCAGTTCTTC. It codes for CASSSGTSEYNEQFF.

This clone appeared a single time. V is TRBV7-9 and J is TRBJ2-3; 11 positions match TRBD2. Per the germline V gene, CDR1 is SEHNR and CDR2 is FQNEAQ (reference sequence). This CDR3 comprises 15 residues. V was clipped by 2 bases and J by 4 bases; unmatched bases: 2. The CDR3 protein is CASSLTSGGSDTQYF. For the CDR3, the DNA is TGTGCCAGCAGCTTAACTAGCGGGGGATCAGATACGCAGTATTTT.

This clone turned up a few times. The rearrangement uses TRBV19 and TRBJ2-7; no clear D gene. Germline V gene sequence: CDR1 LNHDA, CDR2 SQIVND (reference sequence). V was clipped by 3 bases and J by 3 bases, with 12 bases between them. This CDR3 contains 14 residues. In DNA form, the CDR3 reads TGTGCCAGTAGTATCTCGGGCCTTAACTACGAGCAGTACTTC. This encodes CASSISGLNYEQYF.

The J gene is TRBJ2-7, the V gene TRBV6-1; D is perhaps TRBD1 or TRBD2 (5 bases each). Trimming shortened V by 1 base and J by 2 bases, and 12 bases separated the two germline ends. The CDR3 is 15 residues long. CDR1 and CDR2 (germline): MNHNS, SASEGT. As DNA, the CDR3 is TGTGCCAGCAGTGAAGTAGGGACCGACGCCTACGAGCAGTACTTC. This gives the protein CASSEVGTDAYEQYF.

The rearrangement joins TRBV7-9 to TRBJ1-3, with a weak D call TRBD1 (6 bases). Germline V CDR1 and CDR2: SEHNR, FQNEAQ (reference sequence). Trimming cost V 3 bases and J 0 bases, with 15 bases left between them. The CDR3 has 17 residues. The CDR3 protein is CASSFSPRDNSGNTIYF. The DNA for the CDR3 is TGTGCCAGCAGCTTTTCACCCAGGGACAACTCTGGAAACACCATATATTTT.

V gene TRBV29-1 combines with J gene TRBJ2-7; 10 positions agree with TRBD1. CDR1 SQVTM and CDR2 ANQGSEA come from the germline V gene. The V segment lost 4 bases and the J segment 4 bases; nucleotides outside the gene matches: 7. The CDR3 length is 14 residues. Written as DNA, the CDR3 is TGCAGCGTTGTGGGACAGGGGACGGGATACGAGCAGTACTTC. Translating gives CSVVGQGTGYEQYF.

The genes are TRBV7-9 and TRBJ1-1; D gene ambiguous. V was pared by 2 bases and J by 0 bases, with 4 bases between. The germline CDR1 and CDR2 sequences are SEHNR and FQNEAQ (reference sequence). CDR3 length: 13 residues. The chain's CDR3 is CASSLSVNTEAFF. The DNA for the CDR3 is TGTGCCAGCAGCTTATCCGTGAACACTGAAGCTTTCTTT.

This chain links TRBV4-1 with TRBJ1-2; D ambiguous. Per the germline V gene, CDR1 is MGHRA and CDR2 is YSYEKL. V lost 0 bases and J 7 bases, leaving 6 bases between the germline ends. The CDR3 is 12 amino acids. The CDR3 DNA sequence: TGCGCCAGCAGCCAAGAATTCGGTGGCTACACCTTC. It is translated as CASSQEFGGYTF.

This chain links TRBV6-2 or TRBV6-3 with TRBJ1-6, with a tentative D call TRBD1 (6 bases). Trimming stripped 1 base from V and 7 bases from J, with 8 bases between. Germline lookup yields CDR1 MNHEY and CDR2 SVGEGT. The CDR3 loop spans 14 amino acids. For the CDR3, the DNA is TGTGCCAGCAGTTACTGGACAGAGAATTCACCCCTCCACTTT. Translation gives CASSYWTENSPLHF.

This clone has only one observation. The rearrangement uses TRBV6-5 and TRBJ1-1; 8 bases are a match to TRBD1. Losses at the gene ends were 4 bases for V and 4 bases for J; bases not matched to a gene: 5. Germline V gene data show CDR1 as MNHEY and CDR2 as SVGAGI. This CDR3 is built from 14 residues. The CDR3 sequence: CASSSDREGTEAFF. The CDR3 region has the DNA TGTGCCAGCAGTTCGGACAGGGAGGGCACTGAAGCTTTCTTT.

Only a few counts were recorded for this clone. The V gene is TRBV12-3 or TRBV12-4, the J gene TRBJ2-1; 8 bases map to TRBD1. This CDR3 contains 13 residues. The V gene end was trimmed by 6 bases and the J gene end by 4 bases; junction bases not matched to a gene: 2. The CDR3 spells CASRRTGYNEQFF. The CDR3 bases are TGTGCCAGCAGGAGGACAGGGTACAATGAGCAGTTCTTC.

This clone was picked up one time. The rearrangement links TRBV7-8 to TRBJ1-2, with 7 bases fitting TRBD1. The CDR3 consists of 13 residues. From germline, CDR1 is SGHVS and CDR2 FQNEAQ. Trimming took 5 bases from V and 8 from J; bases not matched to a gene: 8. The CDR3 loop reads CASSPKTGSGYTF. Written as DNA, the CDR3 is TGTGCCAGCAGCCCCAAGACAGGGAGCGGCTACACCTTC.

This clone appeared once. The chain employs TRBV28 and TRBJ2-3; the match to TRBD2 covers 9 bases. The CDR3 runs to 16 residues. Unmatched junction bases numbered 7, after V lost 3 bases and J lost 3 bases. The germline V gene has CDR1 MDHEN and CDR2 SYDVKM. As DNA, the CDR3 is TGTGCCAGCAGTTTTTTCGCGCTAGCGGGAACAGATACGCAGTATTTT. Amino acid sequence: CASSFFALAGTDTQYF. The variable domain in full, with the rest retrieved from reference TRBV28 and TRBJ2-3, is DVKVTQSSRYLVKRTGEKVFLECVQDMDHENMFWYRQDPGLGLRLIYFSYDVKMKEKGDIPEGYSVSREKKERFSLILESASTNQTSMYLCASSFFALAGTDTQYFGPGTRLTVL.

The V call is TRBV4-1, the J call TRBJ2-1; 12 bases are shared with TRBD2. V shed 3 bases and J 8 bases; nucleotides not matched to a gene: 11. Germline V lookup: CDR1 MGHRA, CDR2 YSYEKL. The CDR3 totals 17 residues. The CDR3 region is CASSQANLAGGPDEQFF. CDR3 nucleotide sequence: TGCGCCAGCAGCCAGGCGAACCTAGCGGGGGGGCCCGATGAGCAGTTCTTC.

The chain recombines TRBV5-6 with TRBJ2-1; D remains ambiguous. CDR3 length equals 11 residues. From germline, CDR1 is SGHDT and CDR2 YYEEEE. V was trimmed by 2 bases and J by 9 bases, leaving 6 bases between them. This CDR3 is CASSFEVEQFF. The CDR3 DNA follows: TGTGCCAGCAGCTTTGAGGTTGAGCAGTTCTTC.

V and J are TRBV19 and TRBJ1-1; TRBD1 aligns across 9 bases. The V gene's germline CDR1 is LNHDA and CDR2 SQIVND (reference sequence). V shed 9 bases, J shed 10 bases, and the junction held 12 bases outside the gene matches. The CDR3 runs 13 residues. CDR3 loop: CASSGQGLSGAFF. Written as DNA, the CDR3 is TGTGCCAGCTCGGGACAGGGTTTGAGTGGAGCTTTCTTT.

The chain employs TRBV12-3 or TRBV12-4 and TRBJ2-7; D possibly corresponds to TRBD1 (5 bases). There are 12 residues in the CDR3. The V end lost 6 bases, the J end lost 0 bases, and 6 bases lay between the germline ends. The CDR3 region has the DNA TGTGCCAGCAGGACAGCCTCCTACGAGCAGTACTTC. This gives the protein CASRTASYEQYF.

The V gene is TRBV7-9, the J gene TRBJ1-1, with 8 positions matching TRBD1. This CDR3 contains 17 residues. In germline, CDR1 is SEHNR, CDR2 FQNEAQ (reference sequence). Trimming cost V 1 base and J 0 bases; bases outside gene matches: 7. The DNA of the CDR3 is TGTGCCAGCAGCTTAGGGCGACAGGGGCTATTGAACACTGAAGCTTTCTTT. As protein: CASSLGRQGLLNTEAFF.